This T cell receptor beta chain originates from a study of beta chain bispecific antibodies for T cell cancers. Study information: The leukemia lines expressed TRBV12-3 (Jurkat) and TRBV5-5 (HPB-ALL). Study-wide results and caveats: Versus anti-CD19, anti-TRBV12 exposure cut the TRBV12-3 share of TRBV signal by approximately 99%. In these mixed samples, most targeted TRBV reads derived from the leukemia cell line.

CDR3 size: 14 residues. Germline V gene lookup returns CDR1 SEHNR and CDR2 FQNEAQ (reference sequence). The V end lost 5 bases, the J end lost 5 bases, and 10 bases lay between the germline ends. Unique molecular identifier barcodes measured each clonotype's abundance. MiXCR, applied by TCRdb to the 5' RACE reads, yields one record per CDR3 protein. The sample lists tens of thousands of distinct CDR3 sequences, 2% to 2.5% occurring once. Remarks on this clonotype: No antigen is known for it.

Expansion lasted 2 to 4 days, with either anti-CD3 antibody OKT3 or CD3/CD28 beads. This sequence was found in a human donor in good health. Some clones in this sample may be carry-over from other donors' samples. The source material was healthy donor T cells cultured with leukemia cells, sampled from a culture containing a bispecific antibody targeting TCR Vbeta12. The chain couples TRBV7-9 to TRBJ1-6; D unclear. CDR3 amino acids: CASSQGWDNSPLHF. The CDR3 DNA follows: TGTGCCAGCAGCCAAGGATGGGATAATTCACCCCTCCACTTT.